The TCR beta chain described here comes from a study of CD4+ T cells in melanoma. About this clone itself: Its antigen is undetermined. Mismatch with germline at one junction end may stem from a read error.

This CDR3 is 16 amino acids long. The germline CDR1 and CDR2 sequences are SSHAT and FNYEAQ (reference sequence). The study's findings and limits: A reported correlation linked neoantigen-specific CD4+ T cells to CD8+, macrophage and B cell function. Neoantigen-specific CD4+ T cells in melanoma reportedly had diverse differentiation states.

Data came from immunoSEQ multiplex PCR; TCRdb stores just in-frame clones and leaves some out. The sample includes 13,000 or so clones, roughly three quarters of them seen just once. The sequenced material came from cells from a culture (not recorded whether cultured in vitro). The rearrangement links TRBV7-7 to TRBJ2-2; 12 positions agree with TRBD2. The source of this sequence is a human donor with melanoma. The DNA for the CDR3 is TGTGCTAGCAGCCAACTAGCGGGGGGAGTAACCGGGGAGCTGTTTTTT. It specifies CASSQLAGGVTGELFF.